This T cell receptor (beta chain) comes out of a study of blood T cell repertoires in COVID-19. The ends were cut back, 3 bases at V and 2 bases at J, with 18 bases in the middle. This CDR3 is built from 17 residues. Per germline, CDR1 SEHNR and CDR2 FQNEAQ (reference sequence). Original processing methods: Amplification from reference gene primers served as the basis for estimated nucleated cell counts. Clones were sequenced by immunoSEQ multiplex PCR, and TCRdb holds only the in-frame ones, with some missing. V, J and clone size derive from that table, while D and trimming were established from the DNA sequence. This sample has some 62,000 clones, with roughly 78% found just once.

The specimen was peripheral blood. This receptor was obtained from a man in his fifties or sixties with COVID-19, enrolled during active disease. V is TRBV7-9 and J is TRBJ2-3; D not certain. CDR3 loop: CASSFPVIAETTDTQYF. DNA for the CDR3: TGTGCCAGCAGCTTTCCCGTGATCGCGGAGACCACAGATACGCAGTATTTT.